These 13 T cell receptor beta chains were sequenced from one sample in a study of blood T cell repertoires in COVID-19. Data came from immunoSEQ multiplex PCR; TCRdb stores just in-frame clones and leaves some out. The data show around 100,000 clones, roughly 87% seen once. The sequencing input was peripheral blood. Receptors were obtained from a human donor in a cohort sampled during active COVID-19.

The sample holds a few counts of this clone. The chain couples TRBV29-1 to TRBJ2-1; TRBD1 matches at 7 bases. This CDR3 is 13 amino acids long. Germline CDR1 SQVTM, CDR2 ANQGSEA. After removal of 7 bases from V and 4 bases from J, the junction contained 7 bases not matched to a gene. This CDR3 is CSARDSNYNEQFF. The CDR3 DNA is TGCAGCGCCAGGGACAGCAATTACAATGAGCAGTTCTTC.

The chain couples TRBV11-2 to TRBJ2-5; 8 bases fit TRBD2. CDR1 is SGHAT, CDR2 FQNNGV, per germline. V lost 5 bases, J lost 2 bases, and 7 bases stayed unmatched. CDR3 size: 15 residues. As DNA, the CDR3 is TGTGCCAGCAGCCGGACTAGCAGAACACAAGAGACCCAGTACTTC. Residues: CASSRTSRTQETQYF.

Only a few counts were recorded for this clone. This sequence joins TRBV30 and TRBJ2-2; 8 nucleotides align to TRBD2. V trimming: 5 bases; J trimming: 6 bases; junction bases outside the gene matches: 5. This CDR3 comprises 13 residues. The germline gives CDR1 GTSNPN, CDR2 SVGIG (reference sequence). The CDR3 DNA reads TGTGCCTGGGGGCCCGGGGGGGCCGGGGAGCTGTTTTTT. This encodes CAWGPGGAGELFF.

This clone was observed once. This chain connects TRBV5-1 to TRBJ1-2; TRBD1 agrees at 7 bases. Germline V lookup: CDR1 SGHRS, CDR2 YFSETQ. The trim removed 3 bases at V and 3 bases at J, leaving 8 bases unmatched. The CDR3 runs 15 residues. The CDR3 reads CASSSTGDLHYGYTF. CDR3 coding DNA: TGCGCCAGCAGCTCCACAGGGGACCTACACTATGGCTACACCTTC.

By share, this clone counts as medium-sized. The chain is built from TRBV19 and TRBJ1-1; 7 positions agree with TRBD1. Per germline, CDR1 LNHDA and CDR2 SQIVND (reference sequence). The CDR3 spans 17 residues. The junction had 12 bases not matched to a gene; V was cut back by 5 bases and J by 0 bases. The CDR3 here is CASSPRDRLLMNTEAFF. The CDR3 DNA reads TGTGCCAGTAGTCCCCGGGACAGACTTCTCATGAACACTGAAGCTTTCTTT.

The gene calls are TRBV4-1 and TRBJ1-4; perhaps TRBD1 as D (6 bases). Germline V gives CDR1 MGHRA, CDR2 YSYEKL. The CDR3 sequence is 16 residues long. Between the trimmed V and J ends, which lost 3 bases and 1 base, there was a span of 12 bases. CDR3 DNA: TGCGCCAGCAGCCAGCACCCCAGGGGAACTAATGAAAAACTGTTTTTT. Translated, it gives CASSQHPRGTNEKLFF.

In DNA, the CDR3 is TGCAGTGCTAGTGGTGTGGGGGGACAGGGAACTAACTATGGCTACACCTTC. Amino acids: CSASGVGGQGTNYGYTF. This chain connects TRBV20-1 to TRBJ1-2; 9 bases agree with TRBD1. The J segment lost 0 bases and the V segment lost 3 bases, leaving 11 bases of the junction unmatched. Germline values: CDR1 DFQATT, CDR2 SNEGSKA (reference sequence). The CDR3 runs 17 residues.

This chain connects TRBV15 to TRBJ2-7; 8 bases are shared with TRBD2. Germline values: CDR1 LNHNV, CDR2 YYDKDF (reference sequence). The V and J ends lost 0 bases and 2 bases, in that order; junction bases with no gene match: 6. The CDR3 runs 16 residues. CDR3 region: CATSRDRSGGTYEQYF. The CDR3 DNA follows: TGTGCCACCAGCAGAGATAGGAGCGGGGGCACCTACGAGCAGTACTTC.

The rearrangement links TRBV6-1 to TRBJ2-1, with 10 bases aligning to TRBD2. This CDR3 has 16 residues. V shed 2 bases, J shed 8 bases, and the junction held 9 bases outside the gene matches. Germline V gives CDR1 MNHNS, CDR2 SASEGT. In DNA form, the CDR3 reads TGTGCCAGCAGTGAAAAAAGCGGGGGGGCGGCCGATGAGCAGTTCTTC. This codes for CASSEKSGGAADEQFF.

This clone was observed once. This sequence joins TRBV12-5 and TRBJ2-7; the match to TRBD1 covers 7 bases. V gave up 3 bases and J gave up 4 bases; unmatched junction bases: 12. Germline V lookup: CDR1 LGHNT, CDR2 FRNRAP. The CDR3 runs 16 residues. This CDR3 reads CASGLTRGTVGYEQYF. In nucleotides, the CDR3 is TGTGCTAGTGGTTTAACAAGGGGGACAGTAGGTTACGAGCAGTACTTC.

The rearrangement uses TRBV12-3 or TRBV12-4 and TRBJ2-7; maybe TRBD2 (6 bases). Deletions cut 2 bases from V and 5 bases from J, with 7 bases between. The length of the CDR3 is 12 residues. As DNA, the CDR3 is TGTGCCAGCAGTTTATGGGGGGACGAGCAGTACTTC. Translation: CASSLWGDEQYF.

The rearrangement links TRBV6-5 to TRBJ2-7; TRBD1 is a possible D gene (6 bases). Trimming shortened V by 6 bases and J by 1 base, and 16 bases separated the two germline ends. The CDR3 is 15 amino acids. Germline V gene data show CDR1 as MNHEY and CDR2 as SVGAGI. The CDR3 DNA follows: TGTGCCAGCAGGAGGCAGGGGTCCCCTTCCTACGAGCAGTACTTC. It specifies CASRRQGSPSYEQYF.

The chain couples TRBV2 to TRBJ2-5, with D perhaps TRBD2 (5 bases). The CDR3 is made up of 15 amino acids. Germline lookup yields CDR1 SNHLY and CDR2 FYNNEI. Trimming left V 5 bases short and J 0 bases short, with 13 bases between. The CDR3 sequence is CASSRTLSYQETQYF. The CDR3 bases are TGTGCCAGCAGTCGGACTCTCTCGTACCAAGAGACCCAGTACTTC.